The present TCR beta chain was sequenced within a study of blood T cell repertoires in COVID-19. About the study: The United States, Italy and Spain supplied acute and convalescent COVID-19 samples.

The germline V gene encodes CDR1 SGHDN and CDR2 FVKESK. This CDR3 region has 15 residues. V was trimmed by 1 base and J by 4 bases, leaving 13 bases between them. Participants reported their clinical history, and cohort assignment relied on those reports. Using immunoSEQ multiplex PCR, the repertoire was profiled, and TCRdb retains in-frame clones only, with some absent. The repertoire includes under 400,000 clones, roughly 86% of them detected once, and more than 1.5% sits in the top ten. The sequence was collected from a man aged 35 to 55 in a cohort exposed to, infected with or recovered from COVID-19 (not recorded which). The gene calls are TRBV14 and TRBJ1-2; the D gene is possibly TRBD1 (5 bases). The sequencing sample was made of PBMCs or T cells enriched from blood (not recorded which). Here the CDR3 DNA reads TGTGCCAGCAGCCAAGTTTCGCAGGGTCCCTATGGCTACACCTTC. Translated, it gives CASSQVSQGPYGYTF.